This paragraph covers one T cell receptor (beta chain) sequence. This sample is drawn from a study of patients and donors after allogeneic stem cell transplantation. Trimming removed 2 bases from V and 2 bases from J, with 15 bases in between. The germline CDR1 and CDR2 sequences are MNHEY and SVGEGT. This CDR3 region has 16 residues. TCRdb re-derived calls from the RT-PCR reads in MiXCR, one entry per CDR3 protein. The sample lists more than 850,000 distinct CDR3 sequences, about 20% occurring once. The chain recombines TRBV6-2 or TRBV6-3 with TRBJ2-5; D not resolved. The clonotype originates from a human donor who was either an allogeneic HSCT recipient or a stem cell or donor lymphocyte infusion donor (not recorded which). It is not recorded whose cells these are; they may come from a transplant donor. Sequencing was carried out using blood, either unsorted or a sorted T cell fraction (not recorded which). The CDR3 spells CASSYVQTTDQETQYF. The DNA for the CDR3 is TGTGCCAGCAGTTACGTCCAAACGACGGATCAAGAGACCCAGTACTTC.